Listed here are 23 T cell receptor beta chains from one sample, sequenced in a study of shared clonotypes between healthy human individuals. The table came from immunoSEQ multiplex PCR; TCRdb's copy has only in-frame clones and leaves some out. The repertoire has 550,000 to 850,000 clones, 74% of them found once; the top ten carry over 1.5%. Sequencing input: memory CD4+ T cells sorted from blood. The subset is: CD45RA-negative fraction. All receptors derive from a woman in her twenties or thirties in good health.

The chain couples TRBV6-1 to TRBJ1-2, with unresolved D. The CDR3 is made up of 13 amino acids. Germline V gene lookup returns CDR1 MNHNS and CDR2 SASEGT. V gave up 6 bases and J gave up 4 bases, with 12 bases separating them. The CDR3 DNA reads as TGTGCCAGCAGCGGTGGGTCGGGCTATGGCTACACCTTC. It encodes CASSGGSGYGYTF.

This chain joins TRBV7-9 and TRBJ1-5; D may be TRBD1 (5 bases). The germline gives CDR1 SEHNR, CDR2 FQNEAQ (reference sequence). V was clipped by 5 bases and J by 5 bases, with 10 bases between them. The CDR3 loop spans 13 amino acids. The CDR3 sequence is CASSNAGYQPQHF. The CDR3 nucleotides read TGTGCCAGCAGCAACGCAGGGTATCAGCCCCAGCATTTT.

In its sample, this clone was seen a few times. J is TRBJ2-3 and V is TRBV2, with 11 bases lining up with TRBD2. This CDR3 comprises 16 residues. In germline, CDR1 is SNHLY, CDR2 FYNNEI. Trimming at V came to 1 base and at J to 2 bases, leaving 2 bases not matched to a gene. CDR3 sequence: CASSEGLAGITDTQYF. CDR3 DNA: TGTGCCAGCAGTGAAGGACTAGCGGGGATCACAGATACGCAGTATTTT. Variable domain in full (rest from reference TRBV2 and TRBJ2-3): EPEVTQTPSHQVTQMGQEVILRCVPISNHLYFYWYRQILGQKVEFLVSFYNNEISEKSEIFDDQFSVERPDGSNFTLKIRSTKLEDSAMYFCASSEGLAGITDTQYFGPGTRLTVL.

The chain joins TRBV6-6 to TRBJ1-2; D may be TRBD1 (6 bases). CDR1 and CDR2 from the germline V gene are MNHNY and SVGAGI (reference sequence). The CDR3 contains 14 residues. V shed 5 bases and J shed 8 bases, with 18 bases lying between them. The CDR3 reads CASSHETGNRGYTF. CDR3 coding DNA: TGTGCCAGCAGTCACGAAACAGGGAATCGCGGCTACACCTTC.

The V gene is TRBV6-6, the J gene TRBJ2-7; D possibly corresponds to TRBD2 (5 bases). CDR1 MNHNY and CDR2 SVGAGI come from the germline V gene (reference sequence). This CDR3 contains 16 residues. Between the trimmed V and J ends, which lost 5 bases and 1 base, there was a span of 18 bases. The CDR3 sequence: CASSMGGRDSSYEQYF. The DNA of the CDR3 is TGTGCCAGCAGTATGGGTGGTCGGGATTCGTCCTACGAGCAGTACTTC.

This clone was seen just once. This chain connects TRBV5-4 to TRBJ2-2; the match to TRBD2 covers 10 bases. The CDR3 loop spans 16 amino acids. CDR1 is SGHNT, CDR2 YYREEE, per germline (reference sequence). The trim removed 0 bases at V and 3 bases at J, leaving 2 bases unmatched. CDR3 residues: CASSLGGTSDTGELFF. The CDR3 region has the DNA TGTGCCAGCAGCTTGGGGGGGACTAGCGACACCGGGGAGCTGTTTTTT.

V usage is TRBV27 and J usage is TRBJ2-7; 10 nucleotides align to TRBD1. The CDR3 length is 16 residues. Germline V CDR1 and CDR2: MNHEY, SMNVEV (reference sequence). V gave up 7 bases and J gave up 1 base; unmatched junction bases: 10. The CDR3 loop reads CASIPTGGTSSYEQYF. CDR3 DNA sequence: TGTGCCAGCATTCCGACAGGGGGCACCTCGTCCTACGAGCAGTACTTC.

The chain has TRBV2 and TRBJ1-4; D ambiguous. The V gene lost 8 bases and the J gene lost 3 bases, with 13 bases spanning the gap. Germline-derived CDR1 and CDR2 are SNHLY and FYNNEI. This CDR3 comprises 14 residues. The CDR3 spells CASFRVGSNEKLFF. The CDR3 DNA is TGTGCCAGCTTTCGGGTCGGGTCTAATGAAAAACTGTTTTTT. Supplemented by reference TRBV2 and TRBJ1-4, the full variable domain reads EPEVTQTPSHQVTQMGQEVILRCVPISNHLYFYWYRQILGQKVEFLVSFYNNEISEKSEIFDDQFSVERPDGSNFTLKIRSTKLEDSAMYFCASFRVGSNEKLFFGSGTQLSVL.

The V gene is TRBV7-9, the J gene TRBJ1-3; D is unresolved. V dropped 5 bases and J dropped 0 bases, with 11 bases sitting between them. The germline V gene has CDR1 SEHNR and CDR2 FQNEAQ (reference sequence). This CDR3 is 15 amino acids long. CDR3 sequence: CASSAFISSGNTIYF. The CDR3 nucleotides read TGTGCCAGCAGCGCATTCATAAGCTCTGGAAACACCATATATTTT.

With respect to this clone: Other DNA sequences in this sample translate to the same CDR3. This sequence joins TRBV7-7 and TRBJ2-3; TRBD2 matches at 7 bases. Germline CDR1 and CDR2: SSHAT and FNYEAQ (reference sequence). V shed 5 bases, J shed 3 bases, and the junction held 5 bases outside the gene matches. The CDR3 totals 14 residues. The DNA of the CDR3 is TGTGCCAGCAGCCCCGGACTAGGTACAGATACGCAGTATTTT. Translation: CASSPGLGTDTQYF.

This sequence joins TRBV18 and TRBJ1-2, with 10 bases aligning to TRBD1. The trim removed 2 bases at V and 9 bases at J, leaving 3 bases unmatched. This CDR3 region has 13 residues. CDR1 and CDR2 from the germline V gene are KGHSH and LQKENI. This CDR3 reads CASSPGTGDSYTF. DNA for the CDR3: TGTGCCAGCTCACCAGGGACAGGGGATAGCTACACCTTC.

This clone was seen just once. The chain links TRBV7-4 to TRBJ2-7; 9 bases are shared with TRBD2. The length of the CDR3 is 16 residues. The trim removed 6 bases at V and 0 bases at J, leaving 9 bases unmatched. The germline V gene has CDR1 SGHVT and CDR2 SQSDAQ. Here the CDR3 reads CASSPGLARSSYEQYF. As DNA, the CDR3 is TGTGCCAGCAGTCCAGGACTAGCGAGGAGCTCCTACGAGCAGTACTTC.

This clone was counted a single time. The rearrangement joins TRBV10-3 to TRBJ2-1; D is unresolved. Germline assignment: CDR1 ENHRY and CDR2 SYGVKD. The CDR3 has 13 amino acids. With 3 bases removed from V and 12 bases from J, the gap between germline ends came to 15 bases. CDR3 amino acids: CAISDPGLIGQFF. The DNA of the CDR3 is TGTGCCATCAGTGACCCGGGCCTTATTGGGCAGTTCTTC.

A word on this clone: It differs at one base from a far larger clone, so likely a read error. The V call is TRBV5-4, the J call TRBJ1-1, with 8 positions matching TRBD1. The CDR3 is made up of 13 amino acids. Germline V CDR1 and CDR2: SGHNT, YYREEE (reference sequence). J was trimmed by 3 bases and V by 5 bases; bases with no gene match: 3. The chain's CDR3 is CASSPDRDTEAFF. As DNA, the CDR3 is TGTGCCAGCAGTCCGGACAGGGACACTGAAGCTTTCTTT.

The rearrangement joins TRBV27 to TRBJ1-1; D call uncertain. The CDR3 is 13 residues long. V lost 6 bases to trimming and J lost 5 bases, with 13 bases between them. Germline CDR1 reads MNHEY; CDR2 reads SMNVEV (reference sequence). CDR3 sequence: CASRSFGMTEAFF. CDR3 sequence (DNA): TGTGCCAGCAGGTCTTTTGGGATGACTGAAGCTTTCTTT.

About this clone: Different DNA sequences within this sample yield the same CDR3. The chain couples TRBV5-1 to TRBJ2-1; TRBD1 matches at 8 bases. The germline V gene has CDR1 SGHRS and CDR2 YFSETQ. The CDR3 is 15 amino acids. The ends lost 4 bases at V and 0 bases at J; junction bases unmatched: 3. This CDR3 is CASSPGQGSYNEQFF. The CDR3 DNA sequence: TGCGCCAGCAGCCCTGGACAGGGCTCCTACAATGAGCAGTTCTTC.

A word on this clone: Other DNA sequences in this specimen translate into the identical CDR3. The chain couples TRBV5-1 to TRBJ2-3; D gene unclear. CDR3 length: 11 residues. V was pared by 4 bases and J by 5 bases, with 5 bases between. The germline V gene has CDR1 SGHRS and CDR2 YFSETQ. This chain's CDR3 is CASSLVDTQYF. CDR3 DNA: TGCGCCAGCAGCCTCGTAGATACGCAGTATTTT.

The rearrangement links TRBV10-3 to TRBJ2-1, with D possibly being TRBD1 (6 bases). The germline CDR1 and CDR2 sequences are ENHRY and SYGVKD. V gave up 9 bases and J gave up 9 bases, with 9 bases separating them. CDR3 length equals 10 residues. The CDR3 sequence: CAIGGIEQFF. CDR3 nucleotides: TGTGCCATTGGGGGCATTGAGCAGTTCTTC.

This rearrangement joins TRBV11-3 to TRBJ1-1; no reliable D call. The V end was cut by 3 bases, the J end by 1 base, with 6 bases between. This CDR3 is 13 amino acids long. The germline gives CDR1 SGHNT, CDR2 YENEEA. In nucleotides, the CDR3 is TGTGCCAGCAGCTTTTTAGCGAACACTGAAGCTTTCTTT. This translates into CASSFLANTEAFF.

This clone was counted a few times. The chain recombines TRBV18 with TRBJ2-3; unclear D gene. Trimming removed 3 bases at V and 1 base at J, with 11 bases between. The CDR3 sequence is 15 residues long. The V gene's germline CDR1 is KGHSH and CDR2 LQKENI. The CDR3 sequence is CASSPTLQGTDTQYF. In DNA form, the CDR3 reads TGTGCCAGCTCACCTACGCTCCAGGGCACAGATACGCAGTATTTT.

Comments on this clone: At the DNA level, this CDR3 is encoded by other sequences in the same sample as well. The rearrangement links TRBV10-3 to TRBJ1-5, with TRBD1 matching over 7 bases. J was trimmed by 4 bases and V by 6 bases; bases with no gene match: 3. The CDR3 consists of 13 residues. CDR1 is ENHRY and CDR2 is SYGVKD in the germline V gene. CDR3: CAIRGTENQPQHF. CDR3 DNA sequence: TGTGCCATCAGAGGGACAGAGAATCAGCCCCAGCATTTT.

The V gene is TRBV19, the J gene TRBJ2-3, with D tentatively TRBD1 (5 bases). The V gene lost 6 bases and the J gene lost 2 bases, with 9 bases spanning the gap. CDR1 and CDR2 from the germline V gene are LNHDA and SQIVND (reference sequence). The CDR3 loop spans 13 amino acids. The DNA for the CDR3 is TGTGCCAGTAGCCAGGGTTACACAGATACGCAGTATTTT. Encoded protein: CASSQGYTDTQYF.

This chain joins TRBV15 and TRBJ2-5, with a tentative D call TRBD1 (8 bases). The CDR3 totals 14 residues. The germline V gene encodes CDR1 LNHNV and CDR2 YYDKDF (reference sequence). V lost 5 bases, J lost 5 bases, and 15 bases lay in between. Written as DNA, the CDR3 is TGTGCCACCAGCCACGACAGGGGAGGGGAGACCCAGTACTTC. Translation gives CATSHDRGGETQYF.